This is a list of T cell receptor beta chains from one sample in a study of prognosis after radiotherapy for stage I lung cancer. TCRdb re-derived calls from the multiplex PCR reads in MiXCR, one entry per CDR3 protein. This table holds about 25,000 distinct CDR3 sequences, roughly 35% found once. The specimen was PBMCs, collected before or after stereotactic body radiation therapy (not recorded which). The receptors stem from a donor aged 50 or older with non-small cell lung cancer. The CDR3 runs from the conserved cysteine through the conserved F or W. The D gene is left open where the match is weak. Size values are once, few and many counts, or a class for expanded clones, and some rows have none.

clone_size: NA
d_call: TRBD1
v_call: TRBV28
j_call: TRBJ2-7
cdr3_nt: TGTGCCAGCAGCCCTCCGGGACAGAGTAAGCAGTACTTC
cdr3_aa: CASSPPGQSKQYF

clone_size: many
d_call: NA
v_call: TRBV18
j_call: TRBJ2-1
cdr3_nt: TGTGCCAGCTCACCGTTGGACCAATACAATGAGCAGTTCTTC
cdr3_aa: CASSPLDQYNEQFF

clone_size: many
d_call: NA
v_call: TRBV24-1
j_call: TRBJ1-2
cdr3_nt: TGTGCCACCAGTGATTTCCCGGACCATGGCTACACCTTC
cdr3_aa: CATSDFPDHGYTF

clone_size: many
d_call: NA
v_call: TRBV24-1
j_call: TRBJ1-2
cdr3_nt: TGTGCCACCAGTGATTTCGGGATACCCTCGAGCTACACCTTC
cdr3_aa: CATSDFGIPSSYTF

clone_size: NA
d_call: NA
v_call: TRBV6-1
j_call: TRBJ2-2
cdr3_nt: TGTGCCAGCAGTGAACCCCCGAGGGGTTTGGGGTCCCCCGGGGAGCTGTTTTTT
cdr3_aa: CASSEPPRGLGSPGELFF

clone_size: NA
d_call: NA
v_call: TRBV6-5
j_call: TRBJ1-1
cdr3_nt: TGTGCCAGCAGTTATCAGGGGAACACTGAAGCTTTCTTT
cdr3_aa: CASSYQGNTEAFF

clone_size: many
d_call: NA
v_call: TRBV19
j_call: TRBJ2-7
cdr3_nt: TGTGCCAGTAGTGTAGGAGGGGGCACGGAGCAGTACTTC
cdr3_aa: CASSVGGGTEQYF

clone_size: NA
d_call: TRBD1
v_call: TRBV27
j_call: TRBJ1-6
cdr3_nt: TGTGCCAGCAGGCTAGGGGTAGGGGGCTATCGCTCACCACTCAACTTT
cdr3_aa: CASRLGVGGYRSPLNF

clone_size: many
d_call: TRBD2
v_call: TRBV7-9
j_call: TRBJ2-1
cdr3_nt: TGTGCCAGCAGCAGGGGGGTCAGCAGGGGACTAGCGGGAGGGCCCCTCTCCAAGTACAATGAGCAGTTCTTC
cdr3_aa: CASSRGVSRGLAGGPLSKYNEQFF

clone_size: many
d_call: TRBD1
v_call: TRBV24-1
j_call: TRBJ2-7
cdr3_nt: TGTGCCACCAGCCCGGCCGGGACAGAAACCTACGAGCAGTACTTC
cdr3_aa: CATSPAGTETYEQYF

clone_size: NA
d_call: TRBD1
v_call: TRBV5-1
j_call: TRBJ2-3
cdr3_nt: TGCGCCAGCAGCTTGGGACAGGGAGTCACAGATACGCAGTATTTT
cdr3_aa: CASSLGQGVTDTQYF

clone_size: many
d_call: NA
v_call: TRBV13
j_call: TRBJ1-1
cdr3_nt: TGTGCCAGCAGCTCCACTTACGGGACGGGCACTGAAGCTTTCTTT
cdr3_aa: CASSSTYGTGTEAFF

clone_size: many
d_call: NA
v_call: TRBV18
j_call: TRBJ1-2
cdr3_nt: TGTGCCAGCTCACCACCGTCGGGGAATTTTGGCTACACCTTC
cdr3_aa: CASSPPSGNFGYTF

clone_size: many
d_call: TRBD2
v_call: TRBV30
j_call: TRBJ2-1
cdr3_nt: TGTGCCCTAACGTGGGGGGGGAACTACAATGAGCAGTTCTTC
cdr3_aa: CALTWGGNYNEQFF

clone_size: NA
d_call: NA
v_call: TRBV6-2/TRBV6-3
j_call: TRBJ2-2
cdr3_nt: TGTGCCAGCAACCCGCGGGGCGGGAAGTATACCGGGGAGCTGTTTTTT
cdr3_aa: CASNPRGGKYTGELFF

clone_size: NA
d_call: TRBD1
v_call: TRBV6-1
j_call: TRBJ2-2
cdr3_nt: TGTGCCAGCTCAAGGACAGGTATTGCCGGGGAGCTGTTTTTT
cdr3_aa: CASSRTGIAGELFF

clone_size: many
d_call: TRBD1
v_call: TRBV30
j_call: TRBJ1-2
cdr3_nt: TGTGCCTGGACCAATAAGGGGGCAGACTATGGCTACACCTTC
cdr3_aa: CAWTNKGADYGYTF

clone_size: NA
d_call: TRBD2
v_call: TRBV7-7
j_call: TRBJ2-1
cdr3_nt: TGTGCTAGCAGCCCCAGCGAACTAGCGGGATCGGGCAATGAGCAGTTCTTC
cdr3_aa: CASSPSELAGSGNEQFF

clone_size: NA
d_call: NA
v_call: TRBV6-5
j_call: TRBJ1-5
cdr3_nt: TGTGCCAGCAGTTCTGGCAGCCGGAGGCCCCAGCATTTT
cdr3_aa: CASSSGSRRPQHF

clone_size: many
d_call: NA
v_call: TRBV6-2/TRBV6-3
j_call: TRBJ1-5
cdr3_nt: TGTGCCAGCAGTTACGGCAAGGGGGGGGCCCAGCCCCAGCATTTT
cdr3_aa: CASSYGKGGAQPQHF

clone_size: many
d_call: TRBD2
v_call: TRBV30
j_call: TRBJ2-7
cdr3_nt: TGTGCCTGGAGTCTCGGGGGGGGCTATGGGGAGCAGTACTTC
cdr3_aa: CAWSLGGGYGEQYF

clone_size: many
d_call: NA
v_call: TRBV12-3/TRBV12-4
j_call: TRBJ1-1
cdr3_nt: TGTGCCAGCAGTCAGTTCCCGACGGCCGCGAGGACTGAAGCTTTCTTT
cdr3_aa: CASSQFPTAARTEAFF

clone_size: few
d_call: NA
v_call: TRBV20-1
j_call: TRBJ2-3
cdr3_nt: TGCAGTGCTATGGATAGGAGGGAGAGCACAGATACGCAGTATTTT
cdr3_aa: CSAMDRRESTDTQYF

clone_size: many
d_call: NA
v_call: TRBV7-2
j_call: TRBJ2-7
cdr3_nt: TGTGCCAGCCGGGTTAGCTCCTACGAGCAGTACTTC
cdr3_aa: CASRVSSYEQYF

clone_size: NA
d_call: NA
v_call: TRBV19
j_call: TRBJ2-7
cdr3_nt: TGTGCCAGTGGACGTCAGGGGTCGTACGAGCAGTACTTC
cdr3_aa: CASGRQGSYEQYF

clone_size: many
d_call: NA
v_call: TRBV12-3/TRBV12-4
j_call: TRBJ1-5
cdr3_nt: TGTGCCAGCAGTTTAGGATCGAGCAATCAGCCCCAGCATTTT
cdr3_aa: CASSLGSSNQPQHF

clone_size: NA
d_call: NA
v_call: TRBV29-1
j_call: TRBJ2-3
cdr3_nt: TGCAGCTTCACACCCTTCGGGACGGCATCCACAGATACGCAGTATTTT
cdr3_aa: CSFTPFGTASTDTQYF

clone_size: few
d_call: TRBD2
v_call: TRBV29-1
j_call: TRBJ2-7
cdr3_nt: TGCAGCGTGATCATCGTACGGGAGGGGTCCTACGAGCAGTACTTC
cdr3_aa: CSVIIVREGSYEQYF

clone_size: many
d_call: TRBD1
v_call: TRBV5-6
j_call: TRBJ1-2
cdr3_nt: TGTGCCAGCAGCTCGTGGGACAGGTCTAGGGGTGGCTACACCTTC
cdr3_aa: CASSSWDRSRGGYTF

clone_size: NA
d_call: NA
v_call: TRBV3-1
j_call: TRBJ2-3
cdr3_nt: TGTGCCATCAGCCAGAGGGTAAGCACAGATACGCAGTATTTT
cdr3_aa: CAISQRVSTDTQYF

clone_size: many
d_call: TRBD1
v_call: TRBV27
j_call: TRBJ2-7
cdr3_nt: TGTGCCAGCAGTTTGTACTCAGGGGGTACCGAGCAGTACTTC
cdr3_aa: CASSLYSGGTEQYF

clone_size: NA
d_call: NA
v_call: TRBV6-1
j_call: TRBJ2-2
cdr3_nt: TGTGCCAGCAGTGTCCGGGGTAACACCGGGGAGCTGTTTTTT
cdr3_aa: CASSVRGNTGELFF

clone_size: NA
d_call: NA
v_call: TRBV30
j_call: TRBJ2-5
cdr3_nt: TGTGCCTGGAGATTTACGGTTCAAGAGACCCAGTACTTC
cdr3_aa: CAWRFTVQETQYF

clone_size: NA
d_call: NA
v_call: TRBV6-5
j_call: TRBJ2-3
cdr3_nt: TGTGCCAGCAGTTACCACACAACCTCATATACGCAGTATTTT
cdr3_aa: CASSYHTTSYTQYF

clone_size: many
d_call: TRBD2
v_call: TRBV5-6
j_call: TRBJ2-5
cdr3_nt: TGTGCCAGCAGCTTGGCGGGACTAGCGGGAGAAGAGACCCAGTACTTC
cdr3_aa: CASSLAGLAGEETQYF

clone_size: NA
d_call: TRBD1
v_call: TRBV6-1
j_call: TRBJ2-4
cdr3_nt: TGTGCCAGCCTAGGGACAGGGAATACCATTCAGTACTTC
cdr3_aa: CASLGTGNTIQYF

clone_size: many
d_call: NA
v_call: TRBV15
j_call: TRBJ2-5
cdr3_nt: TGTGCCACCAGCAGAGTAGGGCGTCCGGGAGAGACCCAGTACTTC
cdr3_aa: CATSRVGRPGETQYF

clone_size: many
d_call: NA
v_call: TRBV18
j_call: TRBJ2-7
cdr3_nt: TGTGCCAGCTCACCCGCCGGAGAAAACGAGCAGTACTTC
cdr3_aa: CASSPAGENEQYF

clone_size: NA
d_call: NA
v_call: TRBV11-2
j_call: TRBJ1-2
cdr3_nt: TGTGCCAGCAGCTTAGCTCTGAATTGCTACACCTTC
cdr3_aa: CASSLALNCYTF

clone_size: NA
d_call: NA
v_call: TRBV5-6
j_call: TRBJ1-1
cdr3_nt: TGTGCCAGCAGCTTGTGGACTGAAGCTTTCTTT
cdr3_aa: CASSLWTEAFF

clone_size: NA
d_call: NA
v_call: TRBV7-9
j_call: TRBJ2-7
cdr3_nt: TGCGCCAGCAGCTCCAGACCGGGCCCCTACGAGCAGTACTTC
cdr3_aa: CASSSRPGPYEQYF

clone_size: many
d_call: TRBD1
v_call: TRBV29-1
j_call: TRBJ1-2
cdr3_nt: TGCAGCGTTGGACAGGGGGCCGACTACACCTTC
cdr3_aa: CSVGQGADYTF